Each of the 6 T cell receptor beta chains below was sequenced from the same sample in a study of T cells in Graves' hyperthyroidism and ophthalmopathy. RNA transcripts yielded amplified TCR beta CDR3 regions. During a first-round RT-PCR of the TCR CDR3, the HTBI primer set was used. TCRdb ran MiXCR on the multiplex PCR reads and lists one entry per CDR3 protein. The repertoire holds approximately 600,000 distinct CDR3 sequences, with 12% to 15% as singletons. Material: blood. These receptors all come from a young woman with Graves' ophthalmopathy.

This clonotype was picked up a small number of times. The chain joins TRBV7-2 to TRBJ2-2; TRBD2 might be the D (6 bases). The CDR3 loop spans 16 amino acids. Trimming shortened V by 0 bases and J by 1 base, and 9 bases separated the two germline ends. CDR1 and CDR2 (germline): SGHTA, FQGNSA. The chain's CDR3 is CASSLASAGNTGELFF. The DNA of the CDR3 is TGTGCCAGCAGCTTAGCGTCAGCGGGGAACACCGGGGAGCTGTTTTTT.

This clonotype was detected ten times or more. The chain couples TRBV6-1 to TRBJ2-5; possible D gene TRBD2, 6 bases. This CDR3 contains 15 residues. V shed 6 bases and J shed 5 bases, with 19 bases lying between them. Germline CDR1 and CDR2: MNHNS and SASEGT. The CDR3 bases are TGTGCCAGCAGACCCACTAGCAGGACGGTGGAGACCCAGTACTTC. Its protein product is CASRPTSRTVETQYF.

This clonotype was counted only a few times. The V call is TRBV6-1, the J call TRBJ2-5; a possible D gene is TRBD2 (5 bases). Trimming left V 5 bases short and J 5 bases short, with 12 bases between. Germline V CDR1 and CDR2: MNHNS, SASEGT. This CDR3 has 13 residues. CDR3 sequence reads: CASSLRERETQYF. The DNA of the CDR3 is TGTGCCAGCAGTCTCCGCGAGCGGGAGACCCAGTACTTC.

This clonotype was recorded at least ten times. The J gene is TRBJ1-1, the V gene TRBV6-1; 7 bases agree with TRBD1. Per the germline V gene, CDR1 is MNHNS and CDR2 is SASEGT. With V trimmed by 6 bases and J by 12 bases, 16 bases remained unmatched. The CDR3 totals 14 residues. This CDR3 reads CASRQTPGRGWSFF. In DNA, the CDR3 is TGTGCCAGCAGACAGACCCCCGGCAGGGGGTGGTCTTTCTTT.

This clonotype was counted only a few times. The V gene is TRBV29-1, the J gene TRBJ2-1, with 9 nucleotides matching TRBD1. CDR3 size: 14 residues. Trimming at V came to 7 bases and at J to 7 bases, leaving 11 bases not matched to a gene. Germline V gene lookup returns CDR1 SQVTM and CDR2 ANQGSEA. The CDR3 coding sequence is TGCAGCGCTCAAGCCGGGACAGGGATGAATGAGCAGTTCTTC. It yields the protein CSAQAGTGMNEQFF.

This chain connects TRBV7-8 to TRBJ1-3; D remains unclear. CDR1 and CDR2 from the germline V gene are SGHVS and FQNEAQ. The ends were cut back, 2 bases at V and 2 bases at J, with 16 bases in the middle. CDR3 size: 17 residues. CDR3 DNA: TGTGCCAGCAGCTTATCCCCACAGCGAACACCTGGAAACACCATATATTTT. Its protein is CASSLSPQRTPGNTIYF.